Listed here are 10 T cell receptor beta chains from one sample, sequenced in a study of shared clonotypes between healthy human individuals. Generated by immunoSEQ multiplex PCR, the TCRdb table keeps only in-frame clones and is missing some. The sample holds 2 million to 2.5 million clones; about 90% are singletons and the top ten take 0.37%. Specimen: naive CD4+ T cells from PBMCs. Subset here: CD45RA+ positively selected. The receptors here all came from a man between 18 and 29 years old in good health. Some clones in this sample may be carry-over from other donors' samples.

This chain links TRBV7-9 with TRBJ1-4; D ambiguous. CDR1 is SEHNR, CDR2 FQNEAQ, per germline (reference sequence). This CDR3 comprises 15 residues. The V gene lost 1 base and the J gene lost 5 bases, with 11 bases spanning the gap. The CDR3 is CASSLVPPPNEKLFF. In nucleotides, the CDR3 is TGTGCCAGCAGCTTAGTGCCACCGCCAAATGAAAAACTGTTTTTT.

The chain employs TRBV2 and TRBJ2-2; D unresolved. The germline V gene has CDR1 SNHLY and CDR2 FYNNEI. V dropped 1 base and J dropped 4 bases, with 10 bases sitting between them. The CDR3 is 15 residues long. CDR3 protein: CASSEVQASTGELFF. CDR3 nucleotide sequence: TGTGCCAGCAGTGAAGTTCAGGCTAGCACCGGGGAGCTGTTTTTT.

J is TRBJ1-1 and V is TRBV15; maybe TRBD1 (5 bases). V was trimmed by 0 bases and J by 1 base, leaving 12 bases between them. Germline loops: CDR1 LNHNV, CDR2 YYDKDF (reference sequence). This CDR3 region has 16 residues. The CDR3 DNA follows: TGTGCCACCAGCAGAGATCAGGTTGGACAGAACACTGAAGCTTTCTTT. Its protein is CATSRDQVGQNTEAFF.

A single count supports this clone. In DNA form, the CDR3 reads TGCGCCAGCAGCGTCGCAGGTGTCTCTGGAAACACCATATATTTT. Amino acids: CASSVAGVSGNTIYF. J is TRBJ1-3 and V is TRBV5-1; D remains ambiguous. CDR3 length: 15 residues. V was clipped by 4 bases and J by 0 bases, with 11 bases between them. Germline CDR1 reads SGHRS; CDR2 reads YFSETQ. Filled out from reference TRBV5-1 and TRBJ1-3, the complete variable domain reads KAGVTQTPRYLIKTRGQQVTLSCSPISGHRSVSWYQQTPGQGLQFLFEYFSETQRNKGNFPGRFSGRQFSNSRSEMNVSTLELGDSALYLCASSVAGVSGNTIYFGEGSWLTVV.

Comment on this clone: Other DNA sequences in the sample encode the same CDR3. This chain links TRBV20-1 with TRBJ1-2; TRBD1 is a possible D gene (6 bases). Germline V CDR1 and CDR2: DFQATT, SNEGSKA (reference sequence). Trimming left V 5 bases short and J 7 bases short, with 8 bases between. This CDR3 is built from 10 residues. CDR3 DNA: TGCAGTGCTCCGACAGGTGGCTACACCTTC. Translation gives CSAPTGGYTF.

CDR3 bases: TGCGCCAGCAGCTTAGCGGGAGACGGCACAGATACGCAGTATTTT. Translated: CASSLAGDGTDTQYF. This chain joins TRBV5-1 and TRBJ2-3, with TRBD2 matching 8 bases. Germline loops: CDR1 SGHRS, CDR2 YFSETQ. V shed 2 bases and J 1 base; nucleotides not matched to a gene: 3. The CDR3 contains 15 residues. Full variable domain (remainder filled in from reference TRBV5-1 and TRBJ2-3): KAGVTQTPRYLIKTRGQQVTLSCSPISGHRSVSWYQQTPGQGLQFLFEYFSETQRNKGNFPGRFSGRQFSNSRSEMNVSTLELGDSALYLCASSLAGDGTDTQYFGPGTRLTVL.

Concerning this clone: Other DNA variants within this sample encode the same CDR3. CDR3 nucleotides: TGTGCCAGCAGTTCCCAGGGGGGCACAGATACGCAGTATTTT. Translated, it gives CASSSQGGTDTQYF. This chain links TRBV2 with TRBJ2-3; 7 positions agree with TRBD1. With V trimmed by 5 bases and J by 1 base, 3 bases remained unmatched. Germline V CDR1 and CDR2: SNHLY, FYNNEI. This CDR3 has 14 residues.

The chain combines TRBV7-9 with TRBJ1-1; D is unclear. The CDR3 contains 14 residues. Germline V gives CDR1 SEHNR, CDR2 FQNEAQ (reference sequence). V lost 5 bases to trimming and J lost 1 base, with 11 bases between them. This CDR3 is CASSQQSTNTEAFF. DNA for the CDR3: TGTGCCAGCAGCCAGCAGTCGACGAACACTGAAGCTTTCTTT.

For this clone: The sample holds other DNA sequences that translate to the same CDR3. This chain connects TRBV18 to TRBJ1-1, with D maybe TRBD1 (5 bases). The V gene lost 0 bases and the J gene lost 0 bases, with 8 bases spanning the gap. The length of the CDR3 is 15 residues. Germline CDR1 is KGHSH and CDR2 is LQKENI. The chain's CDR3 is CASSPPGGLNTEAFF. DNA of the CDR3: TGTGCCAGCTCACCACCGGGGGGATTGAACACTGAAGCTTTCTTT. The full variable domain, completed using reference TRBV18 and TRBJ1-1, is NAGVMQNPRHLVRRRGQEARLRCSPMKGHSHVYWYRQLPEEGLKFMVYLQKENIIDESGMPKERFSAEFPKEGPSILRIQQVVRGDSAAYFCASSPPGGLNTEAFFGQGTRLTVV.

This clone was observed once. The chain joins TRBV25-1 to TRBJ2-5, with D unresolved. V lost 0 bases and J 4 bases, leaving 9 bases between the germline ends. The CDR3 covers 14 residues. Germline V CDR1 and CDR2: MGHDK, SYGVNS. CDR3 loop: CASSEYWGGETQYF. Written as DNA, the CDR3 is TGTGCCAGCAGTGAATACTGGGGTGGAGAGACCCAGTACTTC. Full variable domain (missing parts from reference TRBV25-1 and TRBJ2-5): EADIYQTPRYLVIGTGKKITLECSQTMGHDKMYWYQQDPGMELHLIHYSYGVNSTEKGDLSSESTVSRIRTEHFPLTLESARPSHTSQYLCASSEYWGGETQYFGPGTRLLVL.